This TCR beta chain was recovered during a study of cytomegalovirus exposure and HLA in healthy donors. V trimming: 1 base; J trimming: 5 bases; junction bases outside the gene matches: 8. Germline CDR1 and CDR2: SGHDT and YYEEEE. The CDR3 length is 16 residues. The table came from immunoSEQ multiplex PCR; TCRdb's copy has only in-frame clones and leaves some out. This sample yields 100,000 to 120,000 clones, of which around 95% are seen a single time; 0.67% belongs to the top ten. The source material was PBMCs. J is TRBJ2-3 and V is TRBV5-6, with 9 positions matching TRBD2. This sequence was found in a woman younger than 35 in good health and CMV-seronegative. Written as DNA, the CDR3 is TGTGCCAGCAGCTTGTGGGTAGCGGGGGTGGTAGATACGCAGTATTTT. It yields the protein CASSLWVAGVVDTQYF.